The clone carrying this TCR beta chain was recorded a few times. Its matching antigen is unknown. V gave up 5 bases and J gave up 10 bases; unmatched junction bases: 11. The CDR3 loop spans 15 amino acids. Germline CDR1 and CDR2: SGHTA and FQGTGA. The data stem from a study of identical twins. TCRdb reprocessed the 5' RACE reads with MiXCR, giving one entry per CDR3 protein. This sample has 200,000 to 250,000 distinct CDR3 sequences, with roughly 13% found just once. Points from the study as a whole: Low generation probability was overrepresented in out-of-frame alpha sequences shared by twins.

The sample also formed part of further work on yellow fever vaccine responses in identical twins.

The sequence was obtained from a woman under 30 in good health. Input material: memory (CD45RO+) T cells sorted from blood. The rearrangement uses TRBV7-3 and TRBJ2-1; TRBD2 matches at 10 bases. The CDR3 nucleotides are TGTGCCAGCAGCATTCAAAGCGGGGGGGCCAGAGAGCAGTTCTTC. Translating gives CASSIQSGGAREQFF. The variable domain in full, with the rest retrieved from reference TRBV7-3 and TRBJ2-1, is GAGVSQTPSNKVTEKGKYVELRCDPISGHTALYWYRQSLGQGPEFLIYFQGTGAADDSGLPNDRFFAVRPEGSVSTLKIQRTERGDSAVYLCASSIQSGGAREQFFGPGTRLTVL.